This T cell receptor (beta chain) was identified in a study of blood T cell repertoires in COVID-19. Across the study: Samples of COVID-19 (acute and convalescent) were obtained from the United States, Italy and Spain. PBMCs, B-cell-depleted T cells, or T cells provided the cDNA or gDNA that made up the material.

The protocol was immunoSEQ multiplex PCR, while the TCRdb copy is restricted to in-frame clones and leaves out a portion. The table lists under 500,000 clones, around 89% of them singletons. This study enrolled people aged about 18 to 100 from about 24 US geographic areas. All recovered Cohort 3 donors got two negative PCRs, got clearance, or saw symptom resolution. Sequencing was done on a sample of PBMCs or T cells enriched from blood (not recorded which). The TCR was taken from a man younger than 40 who had recovered from COVID-19.

In nucleotides, the CDR3 is TGTGCCAGCTCACCCCTCGACAGTTCGACAGGGGAGCTGTTTTTT. Translating it yields CASSPLDSSTGELFF. The chain has TRBV18 and TRBJ2-2; a possible D gene is TRBD1 (5 bases). Deletions cut 3 bases from V and 8 bases from J, with 16 bases between. This CDR3 has 15 amino acids. Germline assignment: CDR1 KGHSH and CDR2 LQKENI.